These 3 T cell receptor beta chains were sequenced from one sample in a study of T cell responses to AZD1222 COVID-19 vaccine. Produced via immunoSEQ multiplex PCR; TCRdb's table is partial and in-frame only. The sample has under 35,000 clones, under 90% seen once. The specimen was peripheral blood, collected 28 days after the second AZD1222 dose. The receptors here all came from an adult who received the AZD1222 COVID-19 vaccine.

Remarks on this clone: The CDR3 ends on some other residue instead of the conserved phenylalanine or tryptophan, so this is likely a read error. The DNA is left out, because the CDR3 cannot be placed on it with certainty; the CDR3 is given as TCRdb lists it. V and J are TRBV7-4 and TRBJ1-1; TRBD1, the table's D call, lacks a check against the DNA. Germline-derived CDR1 and CDR2 are SGHVT and SQSDAQ. The CDR3 is 10 amino acids long, termini counted. The CDR3 region is CASSIRDSRR.

This chain connects TRBV11-2 to TRBJ1-3; TRBD1 is a possible D gene (5 bases). Trimming stripped 4 bases from V and 3 bases from J, with 13 bases between. The CDR3 length is 15 residues. The germline V gene has CDR1 SGHAT and CDR2 FQNNGV. The CDR3 protein is CASSSPRGSGNTIYF. For the CDR3, the DNA is TGTGCCAGCAGCTCCCCCCGGGGGAGTGGAAACACCATATATTTT.

This rearrangement joins TRBV30 to TRBJ1-6; no clear D. Per the germline V gene, CDR1 is GTSNPN and CDR2 is SVGIG (reference sequence). The CDR3 covers 14 residues. Trimming took 5 bases from V and 8 from J, leaving 16 bases between them. The CDR3 nucleotides read TGTGCCTGGGGGGTCTCCTATTGGGATTCACCCCTCCACTTT. It translates to CAWGVSYWDSPLHF.